This TCR beta chain was documented in a study of T-cell reconstitution after alpha-beta-depleted transplantation in children. Study-level results: Expanded graft clones, several hundred of them, were reportedly the source of alpha-beta T cells about two months after transplant. Newly generated T cells supplied most T-cell counts and diversity one year post-transplant. Some patients showed high day-60 TCRbeta diversity, which derived from surviving recipient T cells and thymic progenitors.

Only a few counts were recorded for this clonotype. Its target is unknown. The library targeted TCRbeta and was prepared with unique molecular identifiers. From the PCR reads, TCRdb called clonotypes with MiXCR, one entry per CDR3 protein. The table shows under 850,000 distinct CDR3 sequences, with around 12% occurring only once. Per the germline V gene, CDR1 is GTSNPN and CDR2 is SVGIG (reference sequence). The CDR3 loop spans 12 amino acids. The V end was cut by 3 bases, the J end by 15 bases, with 17 bases between. The clonotype comes from a girl under 10 years old with congenital amegakaryocytic thrombocytopenia, due to receive a stem cell transplant. The chain employs TRBV30 and TRBJ2-2; D tentatively reads TRBD1 or TRBD2 (5 bases each). The material was PBMCs, obtained before TCRalphabeta/CD19-depleted stem cell transplant. The CDR3 is CAWSLDRDLMFF. The CDR3, as DNA: TGTGCCTGGAGCTTGGACCGGGACCTGATGTTTTTT.